This section outlines one T cell receptor beta chain sequence together with its context. This receptor's antigen is unknown. Base qualities were left out, and no much larger clone turns up one base away. Donors were healthy HIV-negative adults with no recently reported acute infections or vaccinations. Only Caucasian adults living in Nashville, Tennessee, USA were represented among the donors. Magnetic negative selection was used to enrich CD4+ T cells, after which naive cells were positively selected on CD45RA and the negative fraction became the memory subset. After blood collection by leukapheresis, PBMCs were isolated using Ficoll-Histopaque density gradient centrifugation and then cryopreserved in the vapor phase of liquid nitrogen. Analytical flow cytometry was used to check the purity and quantity of each magnetically sorted T cell population. Each sorted fraction had its genomic DNA isolated and then quantified by UV absorbance on a Nanodrop 2000c.

Using the deep immunoSEQ assay, TCR CDR3 regions were amplified from genomic DNA by multiplex PCR. Extracted genomic DNA from each cell subset was distributed evenly across all wells of several immunoSEQ 96-well plates, and each plate was treated as a replicate. For sorted subsets, about 200 ng genomic DNA, equal to about 30,000 T cell genomes, was loaded into each replicate PCR. Purified libraries were quantified with a Qubit 3.0 fluorometer, sized on a Bioanalyzer 2100, and re-quantified with the KAPA Library Quantification kit. Each immunoSEQ 96-well plate was sequenced on its own single-read 150-cycle Illumina NextSeq 550 flow cell. Per the source publication's procedure: Because the immunoSEQ output included only junctional sequences and no quality scores, the filtering could not be the same as the filtering used for full-length reads. Sequences were annotated with PyIR, a Python wrapper for IgBLAST v1.9, using IMGT germline references to assign V/J genes and CDR3. Reads with weak V/J assignments (E-value above 1e-6), missing CDR3, stop codons, out-of-frame junctions, or ambiguous translated residues were removed. V3J clonotypes were defined by identical inferred V gene, J gene, and CDR3 amino acid sequence. The percentage overlap between two repertoires was calculated by dividing the number of shared unique clonotypes by the size of the smaller repertoire. Richness of each repertoire was evaluated using RTK rarefaction, the Chao1 estimator, and Recon v2.1 estimates of unobserved clonotypes. For all TCRbeta clonotypes obtained by the gDNA method from a handful of donors, generation probabilities were computed with OLGA. Entries here come from immuneACCESS through TCRdb and include only in-frame sequences with V and J called. Some clones fail to appear in such tables; in the studies checked, an unresolved V gene covers under half of the shortfall, and the cause of the remainder is unknown. V and J calls and clone size are copied from that table; D and trimming were computed from the DNA. Within this sample are about 2 million clones, with approximately 95% of them counted one time only. The ten top clones hold 0.1% to 0.15% of the sample.

The source of the sample is a study of shared clonotypes between healthy human individuals (dated by TCRdb to between 2020 and 2021). A note on the overall study: The cohort included three men and a couple of women between 18 and 49 years of age. Libraries were prepared and TCR repertoires were sequenced by different laboratories using diverse techniques, in order to increase sequencing depth and limit assay-specific biases. Blood TCR repertoires of roughly five healthy adults were deeply sequenced to estimate repertoire size and the extent of clonotype sharing between individuals. Per donor, three plates each were used for CD4 naive and CD4 memory, two for CD8 naive, and one for CD8 memory. Each donor's leukapheresis produced roughly between roughly 0.94 and 9.5 billion PBMCs.

Study-wide findings and limitations: Estimated clonotype richness was generally larger for naive than for memory subsets. Pairwise subsampling indicated that sequencing depth was expected to affect the degree of clonotype sharing among donors. Only blood was sampled, and tissue TCR repertoires likely differ from those in blood. Because the study included only a small number of donors, the genetic and exposure-history diversity represented was limited. Rarefaction of sorted-subset datasets indicated incomplete sequencing despite the large sequencing depth. Compared with non-shared clonotypes, clonotypes shared by all four sorted-subset donors had higher generation probabilities. Across a handful of donors, roughly 5.1% of naive CD4, roughly 3.8% of naive CD8, 2.3% of memory CD4, and approximately 0.4% of memory CD8 clonotypes were shared.

From the germline V gene (reference sequence), CDR1 is LNHDA and CDR2 is SQIVND. At the junction V is shortened by 3 bases and J by 7 bases, with 10 bases in between. Counted from cysteine to phenylalanine, this CDR3 has 12 amino acids. Only CDR3 DNA is held: 36 bases, read in frame from base 1. Sequencing input: naive CD4+ T cells sorted from blood. The cell subset or site label, as the study defines it: CD45RA+ positively selected. The V and J segments used are TRBV19 and TRBJ2-7, with the D gene uncertain. The clonotype was recovered from a man aged 18 to 35 in good health. The DNA sequence is TGTGCCAGTAGTATCTCCCCCTGGGAGCAGTACTTC. Translated, this is CASSISPWEQYF.